The 17 T cell receptor beta chains in this list originate from one sample, sequenced in a study of shared clonotypes between healthy human individuals. The data were produced by immunoSEQ multiplex PCR, yet TCRdb's version contains in-frame clones alone and is incomplete. The sample has about 700,000 clones, around two thirds seen once. Sample: memory CD4+ T cells sorted from blood. Subset in this sample: CD45RA-negative fraction. These receptors were collected from a woman aged 25-40 years in good health.

The J gene is TRBJ1-2, the V gene TRBV27, with no clear D. Germline V gene sequence: CDR1 MNHEY, CDR2 SMNVEV (reference sequence). Trimming stripped 10 bases from V and 2 bases from J, with 14 bases between. This CDR3 comprises 13 residues. The DNA for the CDR3 is TGTGCCACCCAAAAGGGCAGAAACTATGGCTACACCTTC. It yields the protein CATQKGRNYGYTF.

The chain recombines TRBV6-1 with TRBJ2-7; the D call may be TRBD1 or TRBD2 (5 bases each). Germline V lookup: CDR1 MNHNS, CDR2 SASEGT. This CDR3 has 14 amino acids. V shed 2 bases and J shed 5 bases, with 13 bases lying between them. The CDR3, as DNA: TGTGCCAGCAGTGAACGGCAGGGACGCGACGAGCAGTACTTC. Its protein product is CASSERQGRDEQYF.

The chain links TRBV4-1 to TRBJ1-3; D uncertain. The CDR3 has 12 residues. Trimming removed 1 base from V and 8 bases from J, with 6 bases in between. Germline V gene sequence: CDR1 MGHRA, CDR2 YSYEKL. CDR3 protein: CASSQVLDTIYF. For the CDR3, the DNA is TGCGCCAGCAGCCAAGTCCTGGACACCATATATTTT.

The chain recombines TRBV6-5 with TRBJ1-4; tentatively, D is TRBD1 (6 bases). Germline V lookup: CDR1 MNHEY, CDR2 SVGAGI. The CDR3 is made up of 15 amino acids. Trimming shortened V by 2 bases and J by 5 bases, and 12 bases separated the two germline ends. CDR3 residues: CASSYRGGGNEKLFF. CDR3 coding DNA: TGTGCCAGCAGTTACCGAGGGGGAGGGAATGAAAAACTGTTTTTT.

The rearrangement links TRBV30 to TRBJ2-3; TRBD2 aligns across 7 bases. In germline, CDR1 is GTSNPN, CDR2 SVGIG (reference sequence). The CDR3 extends over 14 amino acids. V trimming: 8 bases; J trimming: 3 bases; junction bases outside the gene matches: 11. This CDR3 is CADPSGKVTDTQYF. The CDR3 nucleotides read TGTGCCGACCCCAGCGGGAAAGTTACAGATACGCAGTATTTT.

This sequence joins TRBV4-1 and TRBJ1-5; the D is unclear. Germline loops: CDR1 MGHRA, CDR2 YSYEKL. The CDR3 length is 18 residues. V was trimmed by 0 bases and J by 0 bases, leaving 15 bases between them. The chain's CDR3 is CASSQDFRDAYSNQPQHF. The DNA for the CDR3 is TGCGCCAGCAGCCAAGATTTCCGCGACGCTTATAGCAATCAGCCCCAGCATTTT.

The chain uses TRBV13 and TRBJ2-5, with 7 nucleotides matching TRBD2. The CDR3 is made up of 13 amino acids. V dropped 8 bases and J dropped 4; count of bases not matched to a gene: 7. Germline CDR1 reads PRHDT; CDR2 reads FYEKMQ (reference sequence). The CDR3 reads CASRKGGGETQYF. The CDR3 nucleotides read TGTGCCAGCCGTAAGGGCGGGGGAGAGACCCAGTACTTC.

This chain joins TRBV18 and TRBJ2-3, with D unclear. With 5 bases removed from V and 2 bases from J, the gap between germline ends came to 8 bases. The germline gives CDR1 KGHSH, CDR2 LQKENI. CDR3 size: 13 residues. As DNA, the CDR3 is TGTGCCAGCTCAACGGACCTCACAGATACGCAGTATTTT. Translation gives CASSTDLTDTQYF.

The V and J genes are TRBV30 and TRBJ1-5; perhaps TRBD1 as D (6 bases). Germline-derived CDR1 and CDR2 are GTSNPN and SVGIG (reference sequence). The CDR3 is made up of 12 amino acids. Between the trimmed V and J ends, which lost 4 bases and 7 bases, there was a span of 11 bases. DNA for the CDR3: TGTGCCTGGAACAGGGACGGGCAGCCCCAGCATTTT. This sequence encodes CAWNRDGQPQHF.

The gene calls are TRBV7-3 and TRBJ2-7; the D call may be TRBD1 or TRBD2 (6 bases each). The CDR3 has 15 residues. Between the trimmed V and J ends, which lost 6 bases and 2 bases, there was a span of 17 bases. Per germline, CDR1 SGHTA and CDR2 FQGTGA. In DNA form, the CDR3 reads TGTGCCAGCAGGTTCGGGGGCCCCGGACCCTACGAGCAGTACTTC. Translated, it gives CASRFGGPGPYEQYF. Using reference TRBV7-3 and TRBJ2-7 for the parts outside the CDR3, the full variable domain is GAGVSQTPSNKVTEKGKYVELRCDPISGHTALYWYRQSLGQGPEFLIYFQGTGAADDSGLPNDRFFAVRPEGSVSTLKIQRTERGDSAVYLCASRFGGPGPYEQYFGPGTRLTVT.

The gene calls are TRBV6-1 and TRBJ2-7; TRBD2 matches 8 bases. CDR1 is MNHNS and CDR2 is SASEGT in the germline V gene. V lost 5 bases and J lost 5; bases outside the gene matches: 2. CDR3 length: 12 amino acids. In nucleotides, the CDR3 is TGTGCCAGCAGTCCTAGCGGGCACGAGCAGTACTTC. This encodes CASSPSGHEQYF.

This clone showed up many times. V usage is TRBV10-2 and J usage is TRBJ1-1; D call uncertain. This CDR3 has 13 residues. V was clipped by 8 bases and J by 1 base, with 11 bases between them. Germline values: CDR1 WSHSY, CDR2 SAAADI. CDR3 sequence: CASGEEANTEAFF. CDR3 nucleotides: TGCGCCAGCGGGGAAGAAGCGAACACTGAAGCTTTCTTT.

The gene calls are TRBV28 and TRBJ1-2; 7 bases agree with TRBD1. Trimming took 3 bases from V and 4 from J; bases not matched to a gene: 20. Germline V gene sequence: CDR1 MDHEN, CDR2 SYDVKM. This CDR3 is built from 19 residues. CDR3 residues: CASSFNRGNRGGAGYGYTF. CDR3 bases: TGTGCCAGCAGTTTTAATCGTGGGAACAGGGGAGGGGCGGGCTATGGCTACACCTTC.

The J gene is TRBJ2-3, the V gene TRBV2; D gene unclear. Germline V gene data show CDR1 as SNHLY and CDR2 as FYNNEI. Trimming left V 7 bases short and J 6 bases short, with 11 bases between. The CDR3 loop spans 12 amino acids. The CDR3 spells CASTQGLDTQYF. In DNA form, the CDR3 reads TGTGCCAGCACACAAGGTCTGGATACGCAGTATTTT.

The V gene is TRBV10-2, the J gene TRBJ2-3, with TRBD2 matching over 7 bases. The V gene end was trimmed by 3 bases and the J gene end by 4 bases; junction bases not matched to a gene: 13. This CDR3 spans 17 amino acids. The V gene's germline CDR1 is WSHSY and CDR2 SAAADI. CDR3 loop: CASSDSSRAGVSDTQYF. Here the CDR3 DNA reads TGCGCCAGCAGTGACTCATCGCGGGCGGGAGTCTCAGATACGCAGTATTTT.

Only one count was recorded for this clone. The chain links TRBV19 to TRBJ2-2; D remains unclear. In germline, CDR1 is LNHDA, CDR2 SQIVND (reference sequence). This CDR3 spans 15 amino acids. Trimming left V 1 base short and J 1 base short, with 7 bases between. For the CDR3, the DNA is TGTGCCAGTAGTATAGCGGGTAGGAACACCGGGGAGCTGTTTTTT. Amino acids: CASSIAGRNTGELFF. Supplemented by reference TRBV19 and TRBJ2-2, the full variable domain reads DGGITQSPKYLFRKEGQNVTLSCEQNLNHDAMYWYRQDPGQGLRLIYYSQIVNDFQKGDIAEGYSVSREKKESFPLTVTSAQKNPTAFYLCASSIAGRNTGELFFGEGSRLTVL.

The chain uses TRBV29-1 and TRBJ1-3; no reliable D call. The ends were cut back, 4 bases at V and 0 bases at J, with 7 bases in the middle. Germline values: CDR1 SQVTM, CDR2 ANQGSEA. The length of the CDR3 is 13 residues. CDR3 nucleotides: TGCAGCGTTGTAAAAGCCTCTGGAAACACCATATATTTT. This encodes CSVVKASGNTIYF. The full variable domain, completed using reference TRBV29-1 and TRBJ1-3, is SAVISQKPSRDICQRGTSLTIQCQVDSQVTMMFWYRQQPGQSLTLIATANQGSEATYESGFVIDKFPISRPNLTFSTLTVSNMSPEDSSIYLCSVVKASGNTIYFGEGSWLTVV.